A single sample is the source of the 24 T cell receptor beta chains below, sequenced in a study of blood T cell repertoires in COVID-19. Using immunoSEQ multiplex PCR, the repertoire was profiled, and TCRdb retains in-frame clones only, with some absent. The profile shows some 50,000 clones, 65% to 85% of them singletons. Sequenced input: peripheral blood. These receptors were collected from a woman older than 75 with acute or convalescent COVID-19.

The chain links TRBV6-5 to TRBJ2-5; TRBD2 matches 12 bases. This CDR3 contains 15 residues. CDR1 and CDR2 from the germline V gene are MNHEY and SVGAGI. V trimming: 6 bases; J trimming: 1 base; junction bases outside the gene matches: 3. In DNA, the CDR3 is TGTGCCAGCAGACTAGCGGGGGGCTTCCAAGAGACCCAGTACTTC. The encoded protein is CASRLAGGFQETQYF.

Here the CDR3 reads CASSSQGAVGQPQHF. The CDR3 coding sequence is TGTGCCAGCAGCTCCCAGGGGGCGGTCGGACAGCCCCAGCATTTT. The V and J genes are TRBV7-2 and TRBJ1-5; 8 nucleotides line up with TRBD1. Per the germline V gene, CDR1 is SGHTA and CDR2 is FQGNSA. The CDR3 has 15 residues. With 4 bases clipped from V and 7 bases from J, the junction kept 9 bases outside the gene matches.

CDR3 amino acids: CASSQDLRGAGANVLTF. CDR3 DNA: TGCGCCAGCAGCCAAGACCTCAGGGGCGCTGGGGCCAACGTCCTGACTTTC. This sequence joins TRBV4-1 and TRBJ2-6; maybe TRBD1 (6 bases). The V end lost 0 bases, the J end lost 2 bases, and 11 bases lay between the germline ends. CDR1 is MGHRA, CDR2 YSYEKL, per germline. The CDR3 is 17 amino acids.

V usage is TRBV5-1 and J usage is TRBJ2-7; D is uncertain. There are 16 residues in the CDR3. V was shortened by 0 bases and J by 4 bases, with 17 bases between the two germline ends. Germline CDR1 and CDR2: SGHRS and YFSETQ. In DNA, the CDR3 is TGCGCCAGCAGCTTGGTCGACTTACGTTCGCCTTACGAGCAGTACTTC. It encodes CASSLVDLRSPYEQYF.

The chain employs TRBV30 and TRBJ2-7; D perhaps matches TRBD2 (5 bases). Germline lookup yields CDR1 GTSNPN and CDR2 SVGIG (reference sequence). V lost 0 bases and J lost 5, with 20 bases in between. The CDR3 covers 16 residues. The DNA for the CDR3 is TGTGCCTGGAGTGTCTCGGGGTTCGGGGTATTCGACGAGCAGTACTTC. This codes for CAWSVSGFGVFDEQYF. Drawing the rest from reference TRBV30 and TRBJ2-7, the complete variable domain is SQTIHQWPATLVQPVGSPLSLECTVEGTSNPNLYWYRQAAGRGLQLLFYSVGIGQISSEVPQNLSASRPQDRQFILSSKKLLLSDSGFYLCAWSVSGFGVFDEQYFGPGTRLTVT.

This rearrangement joins TRBV2 to TRBJ2-7, with 11 bases identical to TRBD1. Judging by the DNA end, TRBJ2-5 fits better; the J call may be wrong. Per germline, CDR1 SNHLY and CDR2 FYNNEI. This CDR3 is 15 amino acids long. CDR3 region: CASRFGQGAFETQYF. The CDR3 coding sequence is TGTGCCAGCAGGTTCGGACAGGGGGCGTTCGAGACCCAGTACTTC.

V usage is TRBV27 and J usage is TRBJ2-7; D ambiguous. CDR3 length: 13 residues. Germline V gene sequence: CDR1 MNHEY, CDR2 SMNVEV (reference sequence). Trimming stripped 5 bases from V and 1 base from J, with 9 bases between. The CDR3 DNA is TGTGCCAGCAGTCCCACAGTGTCCTACGAGCAGTACTTC. Amino acids: CASSPTVSYEQYF.

The V and J genes are TRBV5-1 and TRBJ2-3, with 9 bases lining up with TRBD1. V dropped 3 bases and J dropped 2; count of bases not matched to a gene: 4. Per the germline V gene, CDR1 is SGHRS and CDR2 is YFSETQ. The length of the CDR3 is 15 residues. Here the CDR3 DNA reads TGCGCCAGCAGCTCTATACAGGGGGCCACAGATACGCAGTATTTT. Protein: CASSSIQGATDTQYF.

The chain recombines TRBV2 with TRBJ1-2; D is perhaps TRBD1 (5 bases). V gave up 5 bases and J gave up 4 bases, with 17 bases separating them. The CDR3 loop spans 15 amino acids. CDR1 and CDR2 from the germline V gene are SNHLY and FYNNEI. DNA of the CDR3: TGTGCCAGCAGTCTTGTTGGGACTGCTCCCTATGGCTACACCTTC. This gives the protein CASSLVGTAPYGYTF.

The chain employs TRBV19 and TRBJ2-7; D is unclear. V was trimmed by 6 bases and J by 2 bases, leaving 17 bases between them. This CDR3 has 15 residues. The germline gives CDR1 LNHDA, CDR2 SQIVND (reference sequence). The CDR3 coding sequence is TGTGCCAGTAGCCCCGCAGGTAAGAGTACCTACGAGCAGTACTTC. It specifies CASSPAGKSTYEQYF.

V gene TRBV19 combines with J gene TRBJ1-1; D is uncertain. The V end was cut by 3 bases, the J end by 6 bases, with 17 bases between. Germline V gene sequence: CDR1 LNHDA, CDR2 SQIVND (reference sequence). This CDR3 region has 15 residues. The CDR3 here is CASSMEEASGAEAFF. The CDR3 DNA reads as TGTGCCAGTAGTATGGAAGAGGCCTCTGGCGCTGAAGCTTTCTTT.

CDR3 sequence: CSASTGTGNSNVLTF. The CDR3 DNA reads as TGCAGTGCTAGTACCGGGACAGGCAATTCCAACGTCCTGACTTTC. V usage is TRBV20-1 and J usage is TRBJ2-6; 8 bases match TRBD1. Germline V gene sequence: CDR1 DFQATT, CDR2 SNEGSKA (reference sequence). This CDR3 is built from 15 residues. Trimming cost V 3 bases and J 8 bases; bases outside gene matches: 9.

The V call is TRBV5-1, the J call TRBJ2-1; TRBD2 aligns across 10 bases. In germline, CDR1 is SGHRS, CDR2 YFSETQ. The CDR3 sequence is 14 residues long. J lost 6 bases, V lost 5 bases, and 5 bases had no gene match. The CDR3 DNA sequence: TGCGCCAGCAGATTTAGCGGGGGGTCCAATGAGCAGTTCTTC. It codes for CASRFSGGSNEQFF.

The chain has TRBV18 and TRBJ1-1; a weak D match, TRBD1 (6 bases). Trimming left V 1 base short and J 5 bases short, with 14 bases between. Germline V gene sequence: CDR1 KGHSH, CDR2 LQKENI. This CDR3 contains 15 residues. CDR3 DNA: TGTGCCAGCTCACCACGGGGGGGGCGTGAAACTGAAGCTTTCTTT. The encoded protein is CASSPRGGRETEAFF.

The genes are TRBV12-5 and TRBJ2-1; D call uncertain. V shed 5 bases and J shed 5 bases, with 10 bases lying between them. Germline V gives CDR1 LGHNT, CDR2 FRNRAP. The CDR3 totals 13 residues. CDR3 bases: TGTGCTAGTGGTCTCACCGAGAACAATGAGCAGTTCTTC. This sequence encodes CASGLTENNEQFF.

The V and J genes are TRBV12-5 and TRBJ2-1; the match to TRBD1 covers 7 bases. CDR1 and CDR2 from the germline V gene are LGHNT and FRNRAP. The trim removed 8 bases at V and 4 bases at J, leaving 5 bases unmatched. This CDR3 is built from 13 residues. The CDR3 region is CASLRTGYNEQFF. The CDR3 DNA sequence: TGTGCTAGTCTCCGGACAGGTTACAATGAGCAGTTCTTC.

The V call is TRBV10-3, the J call TRBJ2-2; 12 nucleotides line up with TRBD1. The CDR3 is 16 amino acids. V lost 3 bases to trimming and J lost 7 bases; unmatched junction nucleotides: 6. Germline V gene sequence: CDR1 ENHRY, CDR2 SYGVKD. The CDR3: CAISERDRGRSGELFF. CDR3 bases: TGTGCCATCAGTGAAAGGGACAGGGGGCGGAGCGGGGAGCTGTTTTTT.

This clone was recorded only once. The J gene is TRBJ1-2, the V gene TRBV7-9; 9 bases match TRBD1. Germline CDR1 SEHNR, CDR2 FQNEAQ (reference sequence). The CDR3 length is 14 residues. Trimming removed 5 bases from V and 6 bases from J; junction bases left unmatched: 7. The CDR3 sequence: CASSASGTGNGYTF. In DNA, the CDR3 is TGTGCCAGCAGCGCATCCGGGACAGGGAATGGCTACACCTTC.

The chain links TRBV29-1 to TRBJ1-2; D ambiguous. V gave up 2 bases and J gave up 8 bases, with 12 bases separating them. CDR3 length: 12 residues. Germline loops: CDR1 SQVTM, CDR2 ANQGSEA. CDR3 sequence (DNA): TGCAGCGTTGAAATAACTTTACGCGGCTACACCTTC. Its protein product is CSVEITLRGYTF. Looking up the rest from reference TRBV29-1 and TRBJ1-2 gives the full variable domain: SAVISQKPSRDICQRGTSLTIQCQVDSQVTMMFWYRQQPGQSLTLIATANQGSEATYESGFVIDKFPISRPNLTFSTLTVSNMSPEDSSIYLCSVEITLRGYTFGSGTRLTVV.

The chain links TRBV4-1 to TRBJ1-5, with D perhaps matching TRBD1 (5 bases). This CDR3 is built from 15 residues. Germline CDR1 MGHRA, CDR2 YSYEKL. With 0 bases removed from V and 5 bases from J, the gap between germline ends came to 11 bases. In DNA, the CDR3 is TGCGCCAGCAGCCAAGATTTTGTGACAGATCAGCCCCAGCATTTT. Protein sequence: CASSQDFVTDQPQHF.

The rearrangement joins TRBV11-1 to TRBJ2-5; D not resolved. V lost 5 bases, J lost 5 bases, and 9 bases lay in between. CDR3 size: 12 residues. Germline CDR1 SGHAT, CDR2 FQDESV (reference sequence). CDR3 sequence: CASSTSRETQYF. In nucleotides, the CDR3 is TGTGCCAGCAGCACCTCCCGGGAGACCCAGTACTTC.

The chain has TRBV18 and TRBJ1-3; 7 bases fit TRBD1. This CDR3 has 17 amino acids. Germline CDR1 KGHSH, CDR2 LQKENI. The trim removed 3 bases at V and 3 bases at J, leaving 11 bases unmatched. CDR3 residues: CASSPVEGGFGGNTIYF. For the CDR3, the DNA is TGTGCCAGCTCACCGGTGGAAGGGGGCTTCGGTGGAAACACCATATATTTT. Full variable domain (missing parts from reference TRBV18 and TRBJ1-3): NAGVMQNPRHLVRRRGQEARLRCSPMKGHSHVYWYRQLPEEGLKFMVYLQKENIIDESGMPKERFSAEFPKEGPSILRIQQVVRGDSAAYFCASSPVEGGFGGNTIYFGEGSWLTVV.

The chain uses TRBV18 and TRBJ2-7; D ambiguous. The germline V and J ends were trimmed by 0 bases and 3 bases, with 6 bases remaining between them. Germline values: CDR1 KGHSH, CDR2 LQKENI. The CDR3 is 13 residues long. CDR3 DNA: TGTGCCAGCTCACCACCTATCGGCTACGAGCAGTACTTC. It specifies CASSPPIGYEQYF.

This sequence joins TRBV9 and TRBJ2-7; 9 nucleotides line up with TRBD1. CDR3 size: 15 residues. The J segment lost 4 bases and the V segment lost 4 bases, leaving 9 bases of the junction unmatched. The germline gives CDR1 SGDLS, CDR2 YYNGEE. CDR3 protein: CASSPPGQGFYEQYF. The CDR3 DNA is TGTGCCAGCAGCCCGCCGGGACAGGGTTTTTACGAGCAGTACTTC.